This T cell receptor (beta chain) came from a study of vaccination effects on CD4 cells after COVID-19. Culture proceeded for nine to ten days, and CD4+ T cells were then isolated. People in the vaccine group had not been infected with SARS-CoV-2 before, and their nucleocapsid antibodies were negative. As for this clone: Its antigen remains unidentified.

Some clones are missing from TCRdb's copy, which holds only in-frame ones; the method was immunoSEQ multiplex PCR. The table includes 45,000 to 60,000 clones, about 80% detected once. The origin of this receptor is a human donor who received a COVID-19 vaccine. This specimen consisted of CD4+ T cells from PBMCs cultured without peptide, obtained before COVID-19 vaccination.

The CDR3 protein is CASSKQGLMNTEAFF. CDR3 sequence (DNA): TGTGCCAGCAGCAAACAGGGCCTCATGAACACTGAAGCTTTCTTT. The chain combines TRBV14 with TRBJ1-1; weak D call: TRBD1 (6 bases). This CDR3 spans 15 amino acids. CDR1 is SGHDN and CDR2 is FVKESK in the germline V gene. Trimming removed 5 bases from V and 0 bases from J, with 13 bases in between.